These T cell receptor beta chains were read from a single sample in a study of blood T cell repertoires in COVID-19. TCRdb's table, derived via immunoSEQ multiplex PCR, lists solely in-frame clones and lacks some. This sample has about 360,000 clones, with roughly 86% found just once. Material for sequencing was peripheral blood. The source of these receptors is a human donor in a cohort sampled during active COVID-19. The CDR3 runs from the conserved cysteine through the conserved F or W. D genes are given only for firm matches. Clone size is not always given. Where it is, it says once, few, many or a class for expanded clones.

V gene	D gene	J gene	clone size	CDR3 DNA	CDR3 protein
TRBV11-3	-	TRBJ1-1	-	TGTGCCAGCAGCCCGACAGGACCGGAGATGAACACTGAAGCTTTCTTT	CASSPTGPEMNTEAFF
TRBV19	-	TRBJ2-7	-	TGTGCCAGTAGTTCCCCCGGGCAGGGTACGTCTTACGAGCAGTACTTC	CASSSPGQGTSYEQYF
TRBV3-1/TRBV3-2	-	TRBJ2-7	-	TGTGCCAGCAGCCAAAGGGACTTTCCTCGGGAGCAGTACTTC	CASSQRDFPREQYF
TRBV19	TRBD2	TRBJ2-7	few	TGTGCCAGTAGTACTATAGCGGGAGCCTACGAGCAGTACTTC	CASSTIAGAYEQYF
TRBV19	TRBD2	TRBJ2-2	-	TGTGCCAGTAGTATCCTAGCGGGAGTTGACACCGGGGAGCTGTTTTTT	CASSILAGVDTGELFF
TRBV2	TRBD1	TRBJ2-7	-	TGTGCCAGCAGTGCATTGGGACAGGGGGCGGGCTACGAGCAGTACTTC	CASSALGQGAGYEQYF
TRBV3-1/TRBV3-2	TRBD1	TRBJ2-1	-	TGTGCCAGCAGCCAATCCTTGGGACAGCGCTCCTACAATGAGCAGTTCTTC	CASSQSLGQRSYNEQFF
TRBV28	-	TRBJ2-7	-	TGTGCCAGCAGTTTAGATCCCCGGGAGCAGTACTTC	CASSLDPREQYF
TRBV12-3/TRBV12-4	TRBD1	TRBJ1-5	-	TGTGCCAGCAGTGACAGGGGGCAGCCCCAGCATTTT	CASSDRGQPQHF
TRBV6-6	TRBD2	TRBJ2-3	-	TGTGCCAGCATCGGGGGGGCATCAGATACGCAGTATTTT	CASIGGASDTQYF
TRBV6-6	TRBD1	TRBJ2-7	-	TGTGCCACCATCCGACAGGGGGCAGGAGAGCAGTACTTC	CATIRQGAGEQYF
TRBV5-4	TRBD1	TRBJ1-6	-	TGTGCCAGCAGCTGGGGACAGGAAAATTCACCCCTCCACTTT	CASSWGQENSPLHF
TRBV4-2	TRBD2	TRBJ2-3	-	TGTGCCAGCAGCCAAGACCCCATGGGAGGGCTAGCGGGACTTCTTTTGACAGATACGCAGTATTTT	CASSQDPMGGLAGLLLTDTQYF
TRBV6-4	-	TRBJ1-6	few	TGTGCCAGCAGTGACTCCATGGAGGGGCAATCACCCCTCCACTTT	CASSDSMEGQSPLHF
TRBV30	TRBD1	TRBJ1-5	-	TGTGCCTGGAGCAGCCGACAGGGGTATCAGCCCCAGCATTTT	CAWSSRQGYQPQHF
TRBV2	TRBD1	TRBJ1-1	once	TGTGCCAGCAGTGAGGGGTGGGTGGACAGGGCGAACACTGAAGCTTTCTTT	CASSEGWVDRANTEAFF
TRBV18	TRBD1	TRBJ2-2	-	TGTGCCAGCTCACCCTTAGGACAGGGGCTCACCGGGGAGCTGTTTTTT	CASSPLGQGLTGELFF
TRBV5-8	TRBD2	TRBJ2-5	-	TGTGCCAGCAGCCATGGGGGACTAGGGCGAGAGACCCAGTACTTC	CASSHGGLGRETQYF
TRBV7-8	-	TRBJ1-2	-	TGTGCCAGCAGCTTAGCGGGGAGCGATGGCTACACCTTC	CASSLAGSDGYTF
TRBV7-3	-	TRBJ2-1	once	TGTGCCAGCAGCTTAAGTAACTTGCGGGGGCGACGGAATGAGCAGTTCTTC	CASSLSNLRGRRNEQFF
TRBV14	-	TRBJ1-6	-	TGTGCCAGCAGCCCCAGCTCCTATAATTCACCCCTCCACTTT	CASSPSSYNSPLHF
TRBV2	TRBD1	TRBJ1-4	-	TGTGCCAGCAGGGACGGACAGGGAGAGGGTGTGTTTGAAAAACTGTTTTTT	CASRDGQGEGVFEKLFF
TRBV9	-	TRBJ2-7	-	TGTGCCAGCAGCGTAGATTGGCGGGTCTCCATCCGGGACAAATTTTCCTACGAGCAGTACTTC	CASSVDWRVSIRDKFSYEQYF
TRBV14	TRBD2	TRBJ2-1	-	TGTGCCAGCAGCCCCGGGGGGGGCTTTTACAATGAGCAGTTCTTC	CASSPGGGFYNEQFF
TRBV3-1/TRBV3-2	TRBD1	TRBJ1-4	once	TGTGCCAGCAGCCAATTACCGACCGGGACAGGGAATGAAAAACTGTTTTTT	CASSQLPTGTGNEKLFF
TRBV5-5	-	TRBJ1-6	-	TGTGCCAGCAGCTTTTATCTAAGCTCCTATAATTCACCCCTCCACTTT	CASSFYLSSYNSPLHF
TRBV3-1/TRBV3-2	-	TRBJ1-6	-	TGTGCCAGCAGCCAGCGTCAACAGGTGTTCGGTAATTCACCCCTCCACTTT	CASSQRQQVFGNSPLHF
TRBV30	-	TRBJ2-7	-	TGTGCCTGGAGCAGAGTACTAGGGAACGAGCAGTACTTC	CAWSRVLGNEQYF
TRBV11-2	TRBD1	TRBJ1-1	-	TGTGCCAGCAGCCAGGGACAGCGTTACACTGAAGCTTTCTTT	CASSQGQRYTEAFF
TRBV6-5	TRBD2	TRBJ2-7	-	TGTGCCAGCAGTTACCCCGGGGGGAGGGGCGAGCAGTACTTC	CASSYPGGRGEQYF
TRBV28	TRBD2	TRBJ2-5	once	TGTGCCAGCAGTTTATTAGGGCCAGGGCGGGAGGAGACCCAGTACTTC	CASSLLGPGREETQYF
TRBV27	-	TRBJ2-5	-	TGTGCCAGCAGTTCGCCATCTGGGGCGATGAAGACCCAGTACTTC	CASSSPSGAMKTQYF
TRBV11-3	TRBD2	TRBJ2-3	-	TGTGCCAGCAGCCTAAGCGGGGAAGCAGATACGCAGTATTTT	CASSLSGEADTQYF
TRBV19	TRBD1	TRBJ1-2	-	TGTGCCAGCAAGGTCACCGGGACAGAGGGATATAACTATGGCTACACCTTC	CASKVTGTEGYNYGYTF
TRBV5-4	TRBD1	TRBJ1-1	-	TGTGCCAGCAGCTTGGGGGGACAGGTGAACACTGAAGCTTTCTTT	CASSLGGQVNTEAFF
TRBV12-2	-	TRBJ2-3	-	TGTGCAAGTCGCGGGGGGGCAGGCACAGATACGCAGTATTTT	CASRGGAGTDTQYF
TRBV28	-	TRBJ2-3	-	TGTGCCAGCAGTATTCAGGGGCTGGATACGCAGTATTTT	CASSIQGLDTQYF
TRBV30	-	TRBJ1-4	-	TGTGCCTGGAGTGTTGTTGGGCAGGAAAATGAAAAACTGTTTTTT	CAWSVVGQENEKLFF
TRBV9	TRBD1	TRBJ2-7	-	TGTGCCAGCAGCGTAGGGGTTACAGGGGGGAACGAGCAGTACTTC	CASSVGVTGGNEQYF
TRBV6-5	-	TRBJ2-2	-	TGTGCCAGCAGTTACTCCCGACTAGATGAGGAGCTGTTTTTT	CASSYSRLDEELFF